These T cell receptor beta chains were read from a single sample in a study of post-analysis software for immune sequencing data. TCRdb ran MiXCR on the PCR reads and lists one entry per CDR3 protein. The table has more than 500,000 distinct CDR3 sequences, roughly 34% seen once. The sample taken for sequencing was blood. The origin of the receptors is a girl between 2 and 17 years old with multiple sclerosis. CDR3s include the opening cysteine and the closing phenylalanine or tryptophan. The D gene is left open where the match is weak. Rows may omit the clone size; those that give it use once, few, many or a size class.

j_call v_call clone_size d_call cdr3_aa cdr3_nt
TRBJ2-5 TRBV21-1 NA NA CASAKGCGETQYF TGTGCCAGCGCGAAGGGCTGTGGAGAGACCCAGTACTTC
TRBJ2-1 TRBV15 NA NA CATSRVPGNEQFF TGTGCCACCAGCAGAGTGCCCGGGAATGAGCAGTTCTTC
TRBJ2-7 TRBV10-2 NA NA CASSDRVLTTGGVVHEQYF TGCGCCAGCAGTGATAGGGTACTGACCACAGGTGGGGTCGTACACGAGCAGTACTTC
TRBJ2-3 TRBV7-3 NA NA CVSSHPDREGLSTDTQYF TGTGTCAGCAGCCACCCGGACAGGGAGGGTCTTAGCACAGATACGCAGTATTTT
TRBJ2-5 TRBV5-1 NA TRBD2 CASSLGTSGAETQYF TGCGCCAGCAGCCTGGGGACTAGCGGGGCAGAGACCCAGTACTTC
TRBJ2-7 TRBV20-1 few TRBD2 CSARDGTRGGEQYF TGCAGTGCTAGAGATGGGACTAGGGGAGGCGAGCAGTACTTC
TRBJ1-5 TRBV29-1 few TRBD1 CSASDRGGNQPQHF TGCAGCGCCTCGGACAGGGGAGGGAATCAGCCCCAGCATTTT
TRBJ1-2 TRBV29-1 few TRBD1 CSVERTGGWGYTF TGCAGCGTTGAACGGACAGGGGGTTGGGGCTACACCTTC
TRBJ2-3 TRBV7-9 NA NA CASSSPRGTPSTDTQYF TGTGCCAGCAGCTCCCCCCGAGGGACCCCGAGCACAGATACGCAGTATTTT
TRBJ2-3 TRBV18 few NA CASSPAGISTDTQYF TGTGCCAGCTCACCGGCCGGGATTAGCACAGATACGCAGTATTTT
TRBJ2-5 TRBV5-1 NA NA CASSPRRGETQYF TGCGCCAGCAGCCCACGTAGGGGGGAGACCCAGTACTTC
TRBJ2-1 TRBV20-1 NA NA CSASKTVSSYNEQFF TGCAGTGCTAGTAAGACGGTAAGCTCCTACAATGAGCAGTTCTTC
TRBJ2-3 TRBV20-1 few TRBD2 CSALTSGDADTQYF TGCAGTGCTTTGACTAGCGGGGATGCAGATACGCAGTATTTT
TRBJ2-5 TRBV28 NA NA CASSSRGAPVETQYF TGTGCCAGCAGTTCCCGGGGAGCACCCGTGGAGACCCAGTACTTC
TRBJ1-1 TRBV29-1 NA NA CSVSLGVGNTEAFF TGCAGCGTCTCCCTGGGGGTCGGTAACACTGAAGCTTTCTTT
TRBJ2-1 TRBV5-1 few TRBD1 CASSFTGGSRNEQFF TGCGCCAGCAGCTTTACAGGGGGCTCGAGGAATGAGCAGTTCTTC
TRBJ2-3 TRBV6-1 NA NA CASDHGAITDTQYF TGTGCCAGCGACCACGGAGCGATCACAGATACGCAGTATTTT
TRBJ2-7 TRBV5-1 NA NA CASSLVQTGEQYF TGCGCCAGCAGCTTGGTCCAAACAGGCGAGCAGTACTTC
TRBJ2-3 TRBV29-1 many TRBD2 CSVVPQRGADTQYF TGCAGCGTTGTCCCTCAGCGGGGGGCAGATACGCAGTATTTT
TRBJ2-6 TRBV7-2 few NA CASSSKVAAGANVLTF TGTGCCAGCAGCTCGAAGGTAGCGGCTGGGGCCAACGTCCTGACTTTC
TRBJ2-1 TRBV7-6 NA TRBD2 CASSLGTSGPYNEQFF TGTGCCAGCAGCTTAGGGACTAGCGGGCCTTACAATGAGCAGTTCTTC
TRBJ2-3 TRBV29-1 few NA CSVWPDTQYF TGCAGCGTTTGGCCAGATACGCAGTATTTT
TRBJ1-2 TRBV20-1 NA NA CSALNRARYTF TGCAGTGCTCTGAACAGGGCTCGCTACACCTTC
TRBJ1-3 TRBV6-5 NA NA CASRPDTSGNTIYF TGTGCCAGCAGGCCCGACACTTCTGGAAACACCATATATTTT
TRBJ2-4 TRBV10-3 few TRBD1 CAISESGTGLVEQYF TGTGCCATCAGTGAGTCGGGGACAGGTTTGGTAGAGCAGTACTTC
TRBJ2-7 TRBV20-1 few NA CSASGLNEQYF TGCAGTGCTAGCGGATTGAATGAGCAGTACTTC
TRBJ2-3 TRBV28 NA NA CASSLWRPGTDTQYF TGTGCCAGCAGTTTATGGCGCCCCGGCACAGATACGCAGTATTTT
TRBJ1-1 TRBV4-1 NA NA CASSQVPRTPPEAFF TGCGCCAGCAGCCAAGTACCTAGGACACCGCCTGAAGCTTTCTTT
TRBJ2-5 TRBV15 NA TRBD1 CATSSYRGRGTQYF TGTGCCACCAGCAGCTACAGGGGCCGGGGGACCCAGTACTTC
TRBJ2-6 TRBV7-6 few NA CASSLIGSGANVLTF TGTGCCAGCAGCTTAATAGGCTCTGGGGCCAACGTCCTGACTTTC
TRBJ2-5 TRBV7-2 NA NA CASSPPGAYIETQYF TGTGCCAGCAGCCCCCCTGGGGCTTACATAGAGACCCAGTACTTC
TRBJ2-5 TRBV10-1 once NA CASNSGVGETQYF TGCGCCAGCAACAGTGGGGTGGGAGAGACCCAGTACTTC
TRBJ2-1 TRBV27 NA TRBD1 CASSLVDRGERNEQFF TGTGCCAGCAGTCTAGTGGACAGGGGTGAACGTAATGAGCAGTTCTTC
TRBJ2-7 TRBV29-1 few TRBD1 CSVEGWDRSSYEQYF TGCAGCGTGGAAGGGTGGGACAGGAGCTCCTACGAGCAGTACTTC
TRBJ1-1 TRBV20-1 NA NA CSASRVQNTEAFF TGCAGTGCTAGCAGGGTTCAGAACACTGAAGCTTTCTTT
TRBJ1-1 TRBV18 few NA CASSPPLVEVRAFF TGTGCCAGCTCACCACCTCTAGTAGAAGTTCGAGCTTTCTTT
TRBJ2-5 TRBV24-1 NA TRBD2 CATSGRLAGGPGETQYF TGTGCCACCAGTGGCCGACTAGCGGGGGGGCCAGGGGAGACCCAGTACTTC
TRBJ2-1 TRBV7-9 few TRBD1 CASSLGLTGEMYNEQFF TGTGCCAGCAGCTTAGGCCTGACAGGGGAAATGTACAATGAGCAGTTCTTC
TRBJ2-3 TRBV7-9 NA NA CASSPPGVSTDTQYF TGTGCCAGCAGCCCCCCGGGGGTTAGCACAGATACGCAGTATTTT
TRBJ1-5 TRBV15 NA TRBD1 CATSRSKWGQGAIGQHF TGTGCCACCAGCAGATCAAAGTGGGGACAGGGGGCGATCGGGCAGCATTTT
TRBJ1-5 TRBV20-1 NA NA CSADKSTEPYSNQPQHF TGCAGTGCTGACAAGAGTACAGAGCCCTATAGCAATCAGCCCCAGCATTTT
TRBJ1-2 TRBV6-1 few NA CASKTATYGYTF TGTGCCAGCAAAACAGCTACCTATGGCTACACCTTC
TRBJ2-3 TRBV9 NA NA CASSPHQAGADTQYF TGTGCCAGCAGCCCTCATCAGGCGGGCGCAGATACGCAGTATTTT
TRBJ1-1 TRBV5-1 few NA CASSSGVLKDTEAFF TGCGCCAGCAGCTCCGGGGTTCTAAAGGACACTGAAGCTTTCTTT
TRBJ2-1 TRBV7-8 NA TRBD1 CASSRALGTVNEQFF TGTGCCAGCAGCCGAGCCCTCGGGACAGTTAATGAGCAGTTCTTC
TRBJ2-5 TRBV4-1 few NA CASSKTLGPGETQYF TGCGCCAGCAGCAAGACCCTAGGGCCCGGCGAGACCCAGTACTTC
TRBJ2-5 TRBV3-1 few TRBD2 CASSQGLAGRETQYF TGTGCCAGCAGCCAAGGACTAGCGGGTAGGGAGACCCAGTACTTC
TRBJ2-3 TRBV7-7 NA NA CASSPITGDTQYF TGTGCTAGCAGCCCAATCACCGGAGATACGCAGTATTTT
TRBJ2-1 TRBV20-1 few TRBD1 CSARSPGQGVDEQFF TGCAGTGCTAGATCCCCGGGACAGGGTGTCGATGAGCAGTTCTTC
TRBJ2-7 TRBV10-3 few NA CAISEGNYYEQYF TGTGCCATCAGTGAGGGCAATTACTACGAGCAGTACTTC
TRBJ2-7 TRBV19 few NA CASSPSGGRLLGSYEQYF TGTGCCAGTAGTCCGTCCGGGGGCCGCTTATTGGGGTCCTACGAGCAGTACTTC
TRBJ1-2 TRBV7-2 few TRBD1 CASSPDRLDYGYTF TGTGCCAGCAGCCCGGACAGGTTGGACTATGGCTACACCTTC
TRBJ2-7 TRBV20-1 NA NA CSARETGGADEQYF TGCAGTGCCCGAGAAACAGGGGGGGCCGACGAGCAGTACTTC
TRBJ1-1 TRBV7-8 NA TRBD1 CASSARQGAEAFF TGTGCCAGCAGCGCGCGACAGGGGGCTGAAGCTTTCTTT
TRBJ1-5 TRBV12-3/TRBV12-4 NA NA CASSLGGAPNQPQHF TGTGCCAGCAGTTTGGGAGGGGCCCCAAATCAGCCCCAGCATTTT
TRBJ2-3 TRBV5-8 NA NA CASSLGFGGTDTQYF TGTGCCAGCAGCTTGGGTTTTGGGGGCACAGATACGCAGTATTTT
TRBJ2-1 TRBV5-1 NA NA CASSLEPGRVNEQFF TGCGCCAGCAGCTTGGAACCGGGACGCGTGAATGAGCAGTTCTTC
TRBJ1-2 TRBV24-1 NA NA CATSERGQDGYTF TGTGCCACCAGTGAACGGGGGCAGGATGGCTACACCTTC
TRBJ2-1 TRBV3-1 NA TRBD2 CASSPIAGGPFPPKYEQFF TGTGCCAGCAGCCCTATAGCGGGGGGGCCTTTTCCCCCTAAGTATGAGCAGTTCTTC